This entry lists 11 T cell receptor beta chains sequenced from one sample in a study of T cell repertoires in cytomegalovirus infection. TCRdb recomputed calls from the reads with MiXCR, one row per CDR3 protein. The sample gives some 400,000 distinct CDR3 sequences, roughly 30% of which show up once; roughly an eighth is in the top ten. The sequenced sample was PBMCs. The receptors were gathered from a human donor in good health (CMV status not recorded). Some clones in this sample may be carry-over from other donors' samples.

This clonotype was recorded a few times. This sequence joins TRBV10-2 and TRBJ2-7; TRBD2 matches 9 bases. The V and J ends lost 2 bases and 5 bases, in that order; junction bases with no gene match: 4. The CDR3 extends over 14 amino acids. Germline CDR1 is WSHSY and CDR2 is SAAADI. The CDR3 spells CASSERASGDEQYF. The CDR3 region has the DNA TGCGCCAGCAGTGAGCGAGCTAGCGGGGACGAGCAGTACTTC.

The V call is TRBV5-1, the J call TRBJ2-7; the D gene is possibly TRBD1 (5 bases). Germline lookup yields CDR1 SGHRS and CDR2 YFSETQ. The V and J ends lost 0 bases and 1 base respectively, with 11 bases between them. CDR3 length: 15 amino acids. CDR3 coding DNA: TGCGCCAGCAGCTTGGGCAGGGCAGATTCCTACGAGCAGTACTTC. Amino acid sequence: CASSLGRADSYEQYF. Looking up the rest from reference TRBV5-1 and TRBJ2-7 gives the full variable domain: KAGVTQTPRYLIKTRGQQVTLSCSPISGHRSVSWYQQTPGQGLQFLFEYFSETQRNKGNFPGRFSGRQFSNSRSEMNVSTLELGDSALYLCASSLGRADSYEQYFGPGTRLTVT.

This clonotype turned up a few times. This chain links TRBV12-3 or TRBV12-4 with TRBJ1-3; D remains ambiguous. The CDR3 length is 14 residues. V lost 5 bases to trimming and J lost 0 bases, with 8 bases between them. The DNA for the CDR3 is TGTGCCAGCAGTAAACATGTCTCTGGAAACACCATATATTTT. Residues: CASSKHVSGNTIYF.

As concerns this clonotype: A much larger clone lies one base from this, so it may be a read error. The chain has TRBV30 and TRBJ2-1; either TRBD1 or TRBD2 may supply D (5 bases each). In germline, CDR1 is GTSNPN, CDR2 SVGIG (reference sequence). Trimming left V 3 bases short and J 5 bases short, with 8 bases between. The CDR3 totals 12 residues. The CDR3 region is CAWRGDDNEQFF. CDR3 in DNA: TGTGCCTGGAGGGGGGACGACAATGAGCAGTTCTTC.

This clonotype showed up just a few times. The chain joins TRBV6-2 or TRBV6-3 to TRBJ1-5, with D uncertain. Germline CDR1 is MNHEY and CDR2 is SVGEGT. The ends were cut back, 6 bases at V and 7 bases at J, with 19 bases in the middle. The CDR3 runs to 15 residues. The CDR3 spells CASSNDSGLRQPQHF. Written as DNA, the CDR3 is TGTGCCAGCAGCAACGATAGTGGGCTGCGGCAGCCCCAGCATTTT.

This clonotype appeared a few times. This chain connects TRBV7-2 to TRBJ1-2; no reliable D call. The CDR3 has 15 residues. Trimming pared 0 bases from V and 2 bases from J, leaving 10 bases between. Per germline, CDR1 SGHTA and CDR2 FQGNSA. The DNA for the CDR3 is TGTGCCAGCAGCTTAGCCCCGGTTCAAAACTATGGCTACACCTTC. This sequence encodes CASSLAPVQNYGYTF.

This clonotype occurred a few times. The chain uses TRBV7-9 and TRBJ2-5, with TRBD2 identical over 7 bases. The V and J ends lost 7 bases and 3 bases, in that order; junction bases with no gene match: 11. Germline V gene data show CDR1 as SEHNR and CDR2 as FQNEAQ (reference sequence). The CDR3 spans 15 residues. CDR3 bases: TGTGCCAGCACCCTACACGGACTAGGCGAAGAGACCCAGTACTTC. Its protein product is CASTLHGLGEETQYF.

The genes are TRBV12-3 or TRBV12-4 and TRBJ1-2; 8 bases agree with TRBD1. The trim removed 6 bases at V and 8 bases at J, leaving 11 bases unmatched. The CDR3 spans 14 residues. The chain's CDR3 is CASSLLRGLRGYTF. The CDR3 bases are TGTGCCAGCAGCCTACTCAGGGGGCTCCGGGGCTACACCTTC.

The V and J genes are TRBV5-1 and TRBJ2-7; either TRBD1 or TRBD2 may supply D (5 bases each). Germline lookup yields CDR1 SGHRS and CDR2 YFSETQ. Trimming left V 2 bases short and J 7 bases short, with 16 bases between. The CDR3 is 14 amino acids. CDR3: CASSLDYSEGEQYF. The CDR3 nucleotides are TGCGCCAGCAGCTTAGACTACTCCGAGGGGGAGCAGTACTTC. The full variable domain, completed using reference TRBV5-1 and TRBJ2-7, is KAGVTQTPRYLIKTRGQQVTLSCSPISGHRSVSWYQQTPGQGLQFLFEYFSETQRNKGNFPGRFSGRQFSNSRSEMNVSTLELGDSALYLCASSLDYSEGEQYFGPGTRLTVT.

The chain uses TRBV2 and TRBJ2-1; 12 nucleotides match TRBD2. The CDR3 covers 15 residues. Germline-derived CDR1 and CDR2 are SNHLY and FYNNEI. The J segment lost 8 bases and the V segment lost 6 bases, leaving 8 bases of the junction unmatched. This chain's CDR3 is CASRGGLAGLDEQFF. The CDR3 DNA reads as TGTGCCAGCAGGGGAGGACTAGCGGGACTGGATGAGCAGTTCTTC. The full variable domain, rest sourced from reference TRBV2 and TRBJ2-1, is EPEVTQTPSHQVTQMGQEVILRCVPISNHLYFYWYRQILGQKVEFLVSFYNNEISEKSEIFDDQFSVERPDGSNFTLKIRSTKLEDSAMYFCASRGGLAGLDEQFFGPGTRLTVL.

Turning to this clonotype: Germline is not matched at one junction end, which may reflect a read error. V usage is TRBV4-1 and J usage is TRBJ1-1; D is uncertain. Germline assignment: CDR1 MGHRA and CDR2 YSYEKL. The CDR3 sequence is 14 residues long. This chain's CDR3 is CASSQESGNPEAFF. Here the CDR3 DNA reads TGCGCCAGCAGCCAAGAAAGCGGGAACCCTGAAGCTTTCTTT.